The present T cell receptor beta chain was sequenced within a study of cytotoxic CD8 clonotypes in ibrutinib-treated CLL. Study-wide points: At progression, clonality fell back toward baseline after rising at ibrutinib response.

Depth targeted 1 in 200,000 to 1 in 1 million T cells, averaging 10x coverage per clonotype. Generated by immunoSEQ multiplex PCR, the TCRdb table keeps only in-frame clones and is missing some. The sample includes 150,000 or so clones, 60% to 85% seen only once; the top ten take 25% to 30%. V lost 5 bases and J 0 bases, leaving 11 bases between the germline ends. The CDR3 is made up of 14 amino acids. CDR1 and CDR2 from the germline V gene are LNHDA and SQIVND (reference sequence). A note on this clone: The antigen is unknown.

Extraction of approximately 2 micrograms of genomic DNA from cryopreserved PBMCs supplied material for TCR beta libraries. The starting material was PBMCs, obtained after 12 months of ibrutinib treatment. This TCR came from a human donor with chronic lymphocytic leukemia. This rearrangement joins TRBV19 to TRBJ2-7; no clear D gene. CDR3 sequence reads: CASSDTGSSYEQYF. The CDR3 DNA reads TGTGCCAGTAGTGATACCGGGTCCTCCTACGAGCAGTACTTC. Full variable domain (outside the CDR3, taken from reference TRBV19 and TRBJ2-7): DGGITQSPKYLFRKEGQNVTLSCEQNLNHDAMYWYRQDPGQGLRLIYYSQIVNDFQKGDIAEGYSVSREKKESFPLTVTSAQKNPTAFYLCASSDTGSSYEQYFGPGTRLTVT.